There are many counts of the clone carrying this T cell receptor beta chain. Its antigen is currently unknown. In this cohort, patients with other autoimmune diseases, uncontrolled infections, pregnancy or lactation were excluded. The starting material, approximately 10 ml of fresh peripheral blood, provided the PBMCs. This record comes from a study of Graves' ophthalmopathy and Graves' hyperthyroidism. The study's findings and limits: A model of 13 signatures distinguished ophthalmopathy from stable hyperthyroidism at about 86% sensitivity and nearly 83% specificity.

RNA transcripts served as template for amplifying TCR beta CDR3 sequences. RT-PCR was first run with HTBI primers, then multiplex PCR in a second round. Via MiXCR, TCRdb re-called the multiplex PCR reads, giving one row per CDR3 protein. This table holds a few hundred thousand distinct CDR3 sequences, 17% found once. Germline lookup yields CDR1 MNHNS and CDR2 SASEGT. V shed 6 bases, J shed 10 bases, and the junction held 6 bases outside the gene matches. This CDR3 region has 13 residues. The specimen was peripheral blood. The V call is TRBV6-1, the J call TRBJ1-6; 7 nucleotides agree with TRBD1. The receptor's source is an adult woman with stable Graves' hyperthyroidism. The CDR3 nucleotides are TGTGCCAGCAGCCCAGGGGGAAGCTCACCCCTCCACTTT. Translation gives CASSPGGSSPLHF.